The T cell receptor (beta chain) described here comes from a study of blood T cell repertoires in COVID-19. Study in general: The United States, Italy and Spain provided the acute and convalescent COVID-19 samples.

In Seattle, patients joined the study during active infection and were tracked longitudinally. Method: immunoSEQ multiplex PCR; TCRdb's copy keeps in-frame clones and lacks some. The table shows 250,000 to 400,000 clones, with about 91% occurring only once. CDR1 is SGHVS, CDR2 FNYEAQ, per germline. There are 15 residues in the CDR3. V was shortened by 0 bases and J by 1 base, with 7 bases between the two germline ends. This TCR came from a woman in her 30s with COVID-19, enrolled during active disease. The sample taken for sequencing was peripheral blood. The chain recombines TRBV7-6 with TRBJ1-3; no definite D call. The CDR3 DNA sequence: TGTGCCAGCAGCTTAGCTTACAGATCTGGAAACACCATATATTTT. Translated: CASSLAYRSGNTIYF.